This T cell receptor (beta chain) comes out of a study of cytomegalovirus exposure and HLA in healthy donors. Findings and caveats of the study: Follow-up analysis found HLA locus-dependent TCR association rates, highest for DRB1 and lowest for HLA-C. A highly shared variant cluster was judged a likely technical artifact.

PCR primers comprised 60 Vbeta and 13 Jbeta primers. Here immunoSEQ multiplex PCR was the method, and the copy in TCRdb shows in-frame clones only, minus some. The repertoire holds around 150,000 clones, with 80% as singletons. The count of this clone is one. The antigen is undetermined. This clonotype was sampled from a man aged 35-49 years in good health and CMV-seropositive. Material for sequencing was PBMCs.

The chain's CDR3 is CASSNPGQPYEQYF. The CDR3 coding sequence is TGTGCCAGCAGTAACCCGGGACAACCCTACGAGCAGTACTTC. The chain carries TRBV6-6 and TRBJ2-7; D possibly corresponds to TRBD1 (6 bases). Deletions cut 5 bases from V and 2 bases from J, with 13 bases between. The CDR3 is 14 amino acids. Germline CDR1 MNHNY, CDR2 SVGAGI (reference sequence).